This T cell receptor (beta chain) was identified during a study of cytomegalovirus exposure and HLA in healthy donors. This CDR3 spans 11 amino acids. Germline CDR1 MNHEY, CDR2 SVGAGI. Trimming removed 6 bases at V and 7 bases at J, with 8 bases between. Primers included in the PCR were 60 Vbeta and 13 Jbeta primers. Measured with immunoSEQ multiplex PCR; TCRdb has only the in-frame clones, and not every one. In the table there are 200,000 to 250,000 clones, under 70% of which are singletons. In the case of this clone: The antigen is undetermined.

Those who donated were healthy bone marrow donors. Findings and limits, study-wide: A later analysis showed TCR association rates differing by HLA locus, peaking at DRB1 and lowest at HLA-C. Under in vitro conditions, a few CMV-associated chains were confirmed as specific for CMV antigens. An Asian-associated ancestry cluster reportedly showed fewer N-insertions than the roughly 700-donor mean in a later analysis.

The V call is TRBV6-5, the J call TRBJ2-3; D is unclear. The sample consisted of PBMCs. The clonotype comes from a man in his forties in good health and CMV-seropositive. The CDR3 DNA reads as TGTGCCAGCAGCTTGGCAAATACGCAGTATTTT. Protein sequence: CASSLANTQYF.